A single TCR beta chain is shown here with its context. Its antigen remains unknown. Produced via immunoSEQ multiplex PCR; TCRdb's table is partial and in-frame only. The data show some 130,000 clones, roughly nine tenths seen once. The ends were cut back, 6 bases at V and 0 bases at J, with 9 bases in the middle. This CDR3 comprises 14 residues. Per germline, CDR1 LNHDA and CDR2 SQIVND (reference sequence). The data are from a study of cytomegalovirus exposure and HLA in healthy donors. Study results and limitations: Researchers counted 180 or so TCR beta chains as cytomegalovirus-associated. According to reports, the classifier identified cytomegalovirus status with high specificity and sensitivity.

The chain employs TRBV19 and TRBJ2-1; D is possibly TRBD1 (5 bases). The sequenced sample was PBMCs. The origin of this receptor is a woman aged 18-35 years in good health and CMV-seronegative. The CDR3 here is CASSATVSYNEQFF. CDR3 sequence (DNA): TGTGCCAGTAGCGCGACAGTCTCCTACAATGAGCAGTTCTTC. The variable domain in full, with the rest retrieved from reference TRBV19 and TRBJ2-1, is DGGITQSPKYLFRKEGQNVTLSCEQNLNHDAMYWYRQDPGQGLRLIYYSQIVNDFQKGDIAEGYSVSREKKESFPLTVTSAQKNPTAFYLCASSATVSYNEQFFGPGTRLTVL.